This T cell receptor (beta chain) is from a study of T cells in tuberculosis. Across the study: Within 7 days of starting treatment, or before, PBMC were stored.

This table comes from immunoSEQ multiplex PCR, and its TCRdb copy is limited to in-frame clones, with some not included. The sample records under 45,000 clones, approximately 90% being singletons. The ends lost 6 bases at V and 4 bases at J; junction bases unmatched: 20. CDR1 is SGHDT, CDR2 YYEEEE, per germline. CDR3 length: 19 residues. The time point was: new active TB diagnosis, blood taken before or within 7 days of starting treatment. This clonotype was sampled from an adult with tuberculosis. This rearrangement joins TRBV5-6 to TRBJ2-1; 9 nucleotides agree with TRBD2. Sample: PBMCs, taken at tuberculosis diagnosis. The CDR3 sequence: CASTNPGSGGPLVYNEQFF. CDR3 DNA sequence: TGTGCCAGCACCAACCCAGGGAGCGGGGGGCCGTTAGTTTACAATGAGCAGTTCTTC.